This TCR beta chain was documented in a study of blood T cell repertoires in COVID-19. Authors' processing steps: Quantification of nucleated cells was approximated via reference gene primer amplification. Produced via immunoSEQ multiplex PCR; TCRdb's table is partial and in-frame only. V, J and clone size derive from that table, while D and trimming were established from the DNA sequence. The sample consists of around 330,000 clones, 90% of them appearing once. In its sample, this clone was seen once. Germline V CDR1 and CDR2: KGHSH, LQKENI. The CDR3 runs 13 residues. With V trimmed by 5 bases and J by 3 bases, 1 base remained unmatched. The recovered donors of Cohort 3 showed two negative PCRs, clearance, or symptom resolution.

The sequencing sample was made of PBMCs or T cells enriched from blood (not recorded which). The source of this sequence is a man aged 60 to 75 who had recovered from COVID-19. The chain couples TRBV18 to TRBJ2-5; 9 bases agree with TRBD2. CDR3 residues: CASSRTSEETQYF. The CDR3 DNA reads TGTGCCAGCTCAAGGACTAGCGAAGAGACCCAGTACTTC.